The 32 T cell receptor beta chains below were found in one sample sequenced in a study of control samples from healthy donors and cancer patients. TCRdb's table, derived via immunoSEQ multiplex PCR, lists solely in-frame clones and lacks some. This sample has about 140,000 clones; around 94% occur once, and the top ten carry around 13%. Sequencing used blood. These receptors were obtained from a man aged 40-49 years in good health.

The V and J genes are TRBV5-4 and TRBJ2-3; 9 nucleotides line up with TRBD1. V was pared by 0 bases and J by 2 bases, with 7 bases of the junction left unmatched. The CDR3 is made up of 17 amino acids. Germline assignment: CDR1 SGHNT and CDR2 YYREEE (reference sequence). CDR3 loop: CASSLGRGTGSTDTQYF. In DNA, the CDR3 is TGTGCCAGCAGCTTGGGGCGCGGGACAGGGTCCACAGATACGCAGTATTTT.

The V call is TRBV6-5, the J call TRBJ2-7, with TRBD1 matching over 8 bases. J was trimmed by 4 bases and V by 7 bases; bases with no gene match: 9. The CDR3 is 14 amino acids. The V gene's germline CDR1 is MNHEY and CDR2 SVGAGI. CDR3 region: CASNPRQGRYEQYF. CDR3 sequence (DNA): TGTGCCAGCAACCCAAGACAGGGGCGTTACGAGCAGTACTTC.

The chain combines TRBV3-1 (or the pseudogene TRBV3-2) with TRBJ2-2, with D possibly being TRBD1 (5 bases). Looked up from germline, CDR1 is LGHDT and CDR2 is YNNKEL (reference sequence). CDR3 length: 17 amino acids. V lost 4 bases to trimming and J lost 5 bases, with 20 bases between them. In nucleotides, the CDR3 is TGTGCCAGCAGCCCCCCCGAGGTCAGGGTGAGGACCGGGGAGCTGTTTTTT. Translating it yields CASSPPEVRVRTGELFF.

J is TRBJ2-7 and V is TRBV11-1; TRBD1 agrees at 7 bases. Trimming at V came to 3 bases and at J to 6 bases, leaving 5 bases not matched to a gene. Looked up from germline, CDR1 is SGHAT and CDR2 is FQDESV (reference sequence). This CDR3 region has 13 residues. The CDR3: CASSLDRPGEQYF. The CDR3 DNA is TGTGCCAGCAGCTTGGACAGGCCGGGCGAGCAGTACTTC.

This clone was counted a single time. The chain carries TRBV27 and TRBJ2-3; D unresolved. The germline V gene has CDR1 MNHEY and CDR2 SMNVEV (reference sequence). Trimming stripped 5 bases from V and 0 bases from J, with 6 bases between. The CDR3 covers 13 residues. This CDR3 reads CASSASSTDTQYF. The CDR3 DNA is TGTGCCAGCAGTGCCTCTAGCACAGATACGCAGTATTTT.

The chain's CDR3 is CASSLQSSGNTIYF. The CDR3 DNA is TGCGCCAGCAGCTTGCAGAGCTCTGGAAACACCATATATTTT. The chain carries TRBV5-1 and TRBJ1-3; D call uncertain. Deletions cut 1 base from V and 0 bases from J, with 5 bases between. CDR3 length: 14 amino acids. Germline CDR1 SGHRS, CDR2 YFSETQ.

The chain joins TRBV11-3 to TRBJ2-2; 7 bases agree with TRBD2. This CDR3 is built from 15 residues. After removal of 6 bases from V and 5 bases from J, the junction contained 9 bases not matched to a gene. Germline CDR1 SGHNT, CDR2 YENEEA. The CDR3 protein is CASSLTWGGTGELFF. CDR3 nucleotide sequence: TGTGCCAGCAGTCTGACCTGGGGGGGAACCGGGGAGCTGTTTTTT.

V gene TRBV15 combines with J gene TRBJ1-5; maybe TRBD1 (5 bases). The V end was cut by 5 bases, the J end by 5 bases, with 16 bases between. CDR1 and CDR2 (germline): LNHNV, YYDKDF (reference sequence). CDR3 length: 15 residues. CDR3: CATSGRLGGDQPQHF. Here the CDR3 DNA reads TGTGCCACCAGCGGCAGACTGGGGGGAGATCAGCCCCAGCATTTT.

The chain links TRBV10-1 to TRBJ1-1, with TRBD1 matching 8 bases. Germline V gene sequence: CDR1 WNHNN, CDR2 SYGVQD (reference sequence). This CDR3 has 15 amino acids. The junction had 8 bases not matched to a gene; V was cut back by 7 bases and J by 1 base. The CDR3 reads CASTPTGGPNTEAFF. The CDR3 DNA follows: TGCGCCAGCACTCCTACAGGGGGGCCGAACACTGAAGCTTTCTTT.

With regard to this clone: The junction differs from germline at one of its ends, possibly a read error. The sample contains more than one DNA sequence encoding this CDR3. V gene TRBV12-3 or TRBV12-4 combines with J gene TRBJ1-1, with D maybe TRBD1 (5 bases). CDR3 length equals 11 residues. CDR3 nucleotide sequence: TGTGCCAGCAGTTGGGGGACTGAGGCTTTCTTT. Amino acids: CASSWGTEAFF.

The V and J genes are TRBV28 and TRBJ1-3; D possibly corresponds to TRBD1 (5 bases). V was cut by 6 bases and J by 7 bases, with 19 bases left in between. Germline V gives CDR1 MDHEN, CDR2 SYDVKM. This CDR3 has 15 amino acids. In DNA, the CDR3 is TGTGCCAGCAGGCCGGGGGTCACTTGGGAGAACACCATATATTTT. Residues: CASRPGVTWENTIYF. The full variable domain, rest sourced from reference TRBV28 and TRBJ1-3, is DVKVTQSSRYLVKRTGEKVFLECVQDMDHENMFWYRQDPGLGLRLIYFSYDVKMKEKGDIPEGYSVSREKKERFSLILESASTNQTSMYLCASRPGVTWENTIYFGEGSWLTVV.

V usage is TRBV18 and J usage is TRBJ2-5, with D maybe TRBD2 (6 bases). The CDR3 covers 13 residues. With 6 bases removed from V and 0 bases from J, the gap between germline ends came to 8 bases. Per germline, CDR1 KGHSH and CDR2 LQKENI. CDR3 coding DNA: TGTGCCAGCTCGCGGGATTACCAAGAGACCCAGTACTTC. Translation: CASSRDYQETQYF.

This chain uses TRBV3-1 (or the pseudogene TRBV3-2) with TRBJ1-2; 7 bases agree with TRBD1. The CDR3 totals 15 residues. Losses at the gene ends were 0 bases for V and 8 bases for J; bases not matched to a gene: 9. Germline CDR1 is LGHDT and CDR2 is YNNKEL (reference sequence). The CDR3 is CASSQEGRGLRGYTF. DNA for the CDR3: TGTGCCAGCAGCCAAGAAGGTAGGGGGCTTAGAGGCTACACCTTC.

This sequence joins TRBV3-1 (or the pseudogene TRBV3-2) and TRBJ1-5; D unresolved. CDR1 LGHDT and CDR2 YNNKEL come from the germline V gene (reference sequence). The CDR3 spans 14 residues. V gave up 0 bases and J gave up 7 bases, with 10 bases separating them. The DNA of the CDR3 is TGTGCCAGCAGCCAAGATTTACAGCAACAGCCCCAGCATTTT. Translation: CASSQDLQQQPQHF.

The chain has TRBV18 and TRBJ2-5; D gene unclear. Germline assignment: CDR1 KGHSH and CDR2 LQKENI. V was trimmed by 4 bases and J by 5 bases, leaving 11 bases between them. CDR3 length equals 13 residues. The CDR3 is CASSRRASETQYF. The CDR3 DNA reads as TGTGCCAGCTCACGCCGGGCCTCGGAGACCCAGTACTTC.

The V gene is TRBV6-4, the J gene TRBJ2-3, with D perhaps matching TRBD2 (6 bases). The V and J ends lost 4 bases and 4 bases respectively, with 9 bases between them. Germline CDR1 MRHNA, CDR2 SNTAGT. The length of the CDR3 is 13 residues. The CDR3 sequence is CASSVREADTQYF. The CDR3, as DNA: TGTGCCAGCAGTGTCAGGGAGGCAGATACGCAGTATTTT.

The rearrangement joins TRBV11-3 to TRBJ1-1; D is uncertain. This CDR3 is built from 13 residues. CDR1 SGHNT and CDR2 YENEEA come from the germline V gene. V was cut by 3 bases and J by 0 bases, with 5 bases left in between. CDR3 nucleotides: TGTGCCAGCAGCTTGACGGTGAACACTGAAGCTTTCTTT. Translation: CASSLTVNTEAFF.

The V and J genes are TRBV5-8 and TRBJ2-2; D gene unclear. CDR1 and CDR2 (germline): SGHTS, YDEGEE. The CDR3 is 15 amino acids. V gave up 0 bases and J gave up 0 bases, with 6 bases separating them. The CDR3 DNA reads as TGTGCCAGCAGCTTGGGCGGATCGAACACCGGGGAGCTGTTTTTT. It specifies CASSLGGSNTGELFF.

This clone was counted once. The V and J genes are TRBV15 and TRBJ2-5, with a weak D call TRBD2 (6 bases). Per germline, CDR1 LNHNV and CDR2 YYDKDF (reference sequence). This CDR3 contains 16 residues. Between the trimmed V and J ends, which lost 0 bases and 5 bases, there was a span of 16 bases. The chain's CDR3 is CATSRDNRRAGETQYF. The CDR3 DNA sequence: TGTGCCACCAGCAGAGACAATCGAAGGGCGGGGGAGACCCAGTACTTC.

The chain employs TRBV5-1 and TRBJ1-3; D may be TRBD1 (5 bases). From germline, CDR1 is SGHRS and CDR2 YFSETQ. V lost 2 bases and J 2 bases, leaving 11 bases between the germline ends. CDR3 length: 15 amino acids. CDR3 residues: CASSLTTAAGNTIYF. CDR3 sequence (DNA): TGCGCCAGCAGCTTAACGACAGCAGCTGGAAACACCATATATTTT.

CDR3 protein: CASSLDSTYTEAFF. In nucleotides, the CDR3 is TGTGCCAGCAGCCTGGACAGCACCTACACTGAAGCTTTCTTT. The V gene is TRBV14, the J gene TRBJ1-1; the D gene is possibly TRBD1 (6 bases). The germline V and J ends were trimmed by 4 bases and 3 bases, with 12 bases remaining between them. CDR3 length equals 14 residues. Germline-derived CDR1 and CDR2 are SGHDN and FVKESK.

This clone was detected once. The chain carries TRBV5-6 and TRBJ1-3; the D is unclear. V lost 0 bases to trimming and J lost 3 bases, with 7 bases between them. The CDR3 runs to 14 residues. The germline V gene has CDR1 SGHDT and CDR2 YYEEEE. CDR3 nucleotide sequence: TGTGCCAGCAGCTTGGCGAACCATGGAAACACCATATATTTT. Translated, it gives CASSLANHGNTIYF.

The chain employs TRBV11-2 and TRBJ2-3, with TRBD2 identical over 10 bases. Germline-derived CDR1 and CDR2 are SGHAT and FQNNGV. This CDR3 comprises 16 residues. V was clipped by 5 bases and J by 8 bases; unmatched bases: 13. CDR3 coding DNA: TGTGCCAGCAGCCCCACCCCGGGACTAGCGAGTGGTACGCAGTATTTT. As protein: CASSPTPGLASGTQYF. Together with reference TRBV11-2 and TRBJ2-3, the CDR3 gives the full variable domain: EAGVAQSPRYKIIEKRQSVAFWCNPISGHATLYWYQQILGQGPKLLIQFQNNGVVDDSQLPKDRFSAERLKGVDSTLKIQPAKLEDSAVYLCASSPTPGLASGTQYFGPGTRLTVL.

The V and J genes are TRBV11-3 and TRBJ2-7; D could derive from TRBD1 or TRBD2 (5 bases each). The germline gives CDR1 SGHNT, CDR2 YENEEA. The CDR3 has 13 residues. Trimming removed 4 bases at V and 2 bases at J, with 9 bases between. CDR3 residues: CASSSGSTYEQYF. Written as DNA, the CDR3 is TGTGCCAGCAGCTCAGGGAGTACCTACGAGCAGTACTTC. Full variable domain (outside the CDR3, taken from reference TRBV11-3 and TRBJ2-7): EAGVVQSPRYKIIEKKQPVAFWCNPISGHNTLYWYLQNLGQGPELLIRYENEEAVDDSQLPKDRFSAERLKGVDSTLKIQPAELGDSAVYLCASSSGSTYEQYFGPGTRLTVT.

The V call is TRBV4-2, the J call TRBJ1-6; TRBD1 matches 12 bases. With 1 base clipped from V and 10 bases from J, the junction kept 20 bases outside the gene matches. Germline CDR1 LGHNA, CDR2 YNFKEQ. The CDR3 covers 21 residues. CDR3 residues: CASSQAPIGGGQGAERSPLHF. CDR3 nucleotides: TGTGCCAGCAGCCAAGCCCCAATTGGAGGGGGACAGGGGGCGGAACGGTCACCCCTCCACTTT.

The V call is TRBV6-2 or TRBV6-3, the J call TRBJ2-3; tentatively, D is TRBD1 (6 bases). V shed 6 bases and J shed 1 base, with 17 bases lying between them. Germline CDR1 and CDR2: MNHEY and SVGEGT. This CDR3 spans 16 amino acids. The CDR3 DNA follows: TGTGCCAGCAGCCCCATACAGGGAGTAGGCACAGATACGCAGTATTTT. This sequence encodes CASSPIQGVGTDTQYF.

This sequence joins TRBV19 and TRBJ2-6; the D gene could be TRBD1 or TRBD2 (5 bases each). This CDR3 has 15 amino acids. Germline V gene lookup returns CDR1 LNHDA and CDR2 SQIVND (reference sequence). With 8 bases removed from V and 0 bases from J, the gap between germline ends came to 11 bases. This CDR3 reads CASRDGSSGANVLTF. Here the CDR3 DNA reads TGTGCCAGTCGGGACGGTTCCTCTGGGGCCAACGTCCTGACTTTC.

This sequence joins TRBV30 and TRBJ2-1; no clear D gene. Germline values: CDR1 GTSNPN, CDR2 SVGIG (reference sequence). The CDR3 loop spans 13 amino acids. V gave up 3 bases and J gave up 1 base, with 7 bases separating them. The CDR3, as DNA: TGTGCCTGGAGCTTAGGGTCCTACAATGAGCAGTTCTTC. Translation gives CAWSLGSYNEQFF.

The rearrangement uses TRBV6-2 or TRBV6-3 and TRBJ1-4; tentative D call: TRBD1 (5 bases). Between the trimmed V and J ends, which lost 5 bases and 7 bases, there was a span of 8 bases. The germline V gene encodes CDR1 MNHEY and CDR2 SVGEGT. The CDR3 loop spans 12 amino acids. The chain's CDR3 is CASSRGGEKLFF. DNA for the CDR3: TGTGCCAGCAGTAGGGGTGGTGAAAAACTGTTTTTT.

The chain has TRBV6-5 and TRBJ2-7; 10 bases agree with TRBD1. V lost 6 bases and J lost 1; bases outside the gene matches: 3. The CDR3 contains 14 residues. Germline V gene data show CDR1 as MNHEY and CDR2 as SVGAGI. The chain's CDR3 is CASRQGQGSYEQYF. In DNA, the CDR3 is TGTGCCAGCAGACAGGGACAGGGGTCCTACGAGCAGTACTTC.

The chain combines TRBV29-1 with TRBJ2-3; weak D call: TRBD1 (7 bases). The germline gives CDR1 SQVTM, CDR2 ANQGSEA. The V gene lost 4 bases and the J gene lost 3 bases, with 11 bases spanning the gap. The CDR3 runs to 13 residues. CDR3 region: CSVARGRTDTQYF. The DNA for the CDR3 is TGCAGCGTTGCCAGGGGGAGGACAGATACGCAGTATTTT.

The rearrangement joins TRBV6-2 or TRBV6-3 to TRBJ2-1; possible D gene TRBD2, 5 bases. CDR3 length: 13 residues. Germline V gene lookup returns CDR1 MNHEY and CDR2 SVGEGT. V was cut by 4 bases and J by 9 bases, with 13 bases left in between. The CDR3 DNA reads TGTGCCAGCAGTTTCGGGGAGATAGGTGAGCAGTTCTTC. It codes for CASSFGEIGEQFF.